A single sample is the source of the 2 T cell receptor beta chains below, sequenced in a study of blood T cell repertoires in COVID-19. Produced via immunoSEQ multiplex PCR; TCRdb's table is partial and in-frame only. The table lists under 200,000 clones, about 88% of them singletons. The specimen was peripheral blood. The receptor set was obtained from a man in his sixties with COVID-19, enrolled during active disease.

The CDR3 DNA reads as TGTGCCAGCAGCTCCTACTGGGGGACAGATAACAATGAGCAGTTCTTC. Its protein is CASSSYWGTDNNEQFF. The chain combines TRBV7-2 with TRBJ2-1; 7 nucleotides line up with TRBD1. The CDR3 is 16 residues long. Germline assignment: CDR1 SGHTA and CDR2 FQGNSA. V shed 4 bases and J 5 bases; nucleotides not matched to a gene: 11.

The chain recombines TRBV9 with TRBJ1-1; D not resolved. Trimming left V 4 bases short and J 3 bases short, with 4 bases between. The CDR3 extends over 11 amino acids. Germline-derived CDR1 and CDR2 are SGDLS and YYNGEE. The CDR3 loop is CASSSDTEAFF. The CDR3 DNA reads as TGTGCCAGCAGCTCCGACACTGAAGCTTTCTTT.